The source of this TCR beta chain is a study of blood T cell repertoires in COVID-19. Across the study: Sources were T cells, B-cell-depleted T cells, or PBMCs; the material itself was cDNA or gDNA.

This clone was observed a handful of times. Assay: immunoSEQ multiplex PCR; the TCRdb copy retains only in-frame clones and omits some. This table has approximately 170,000 clones, 65% to 85% appearing once. The CDR3 is 13 residues long. Trimming removed 4 bases at V and 4 bases at J, with 10 bases between. CDR1 and CDR2 from the germline V gene are LGHDT and YNNKEL (reference sequence). This sequence was found in a woman aged 45-60 years in a cohort exposed to, infected with or recovered from COVID-19 (not recorded which). Sequences were obtained from PBMCs or T cells enriched from blood (not recorded which). The chain employs TRBV3-1 (or the pseudogene TRBV3-2) and TRBJ1-1, with TRBD1 as a possible D gene (6 bases). The CDR3 DNA follows: TGTGCCAGCAGCCCATCCAGGGGCACTGAAGCTTTCTTT. Protein product: CASSPSRGTEAFF.